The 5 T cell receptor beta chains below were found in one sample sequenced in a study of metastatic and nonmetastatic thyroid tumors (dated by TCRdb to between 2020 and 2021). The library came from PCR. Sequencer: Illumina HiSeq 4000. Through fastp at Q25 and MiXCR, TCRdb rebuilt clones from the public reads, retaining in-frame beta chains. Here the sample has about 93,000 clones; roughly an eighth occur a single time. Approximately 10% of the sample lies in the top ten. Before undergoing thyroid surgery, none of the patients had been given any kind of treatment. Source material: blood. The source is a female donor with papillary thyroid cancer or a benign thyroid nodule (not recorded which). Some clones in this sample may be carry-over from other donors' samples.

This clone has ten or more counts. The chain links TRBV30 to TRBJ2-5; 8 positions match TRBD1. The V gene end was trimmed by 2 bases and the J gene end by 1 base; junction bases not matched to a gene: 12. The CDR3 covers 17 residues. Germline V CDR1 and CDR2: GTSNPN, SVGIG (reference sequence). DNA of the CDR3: TGTGCCTGGAGTTTTGGGGTGACAGGGGTCTTCCAAGAGACCCAGTACTTC. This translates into CAWSFGVTGVFQETQYF.

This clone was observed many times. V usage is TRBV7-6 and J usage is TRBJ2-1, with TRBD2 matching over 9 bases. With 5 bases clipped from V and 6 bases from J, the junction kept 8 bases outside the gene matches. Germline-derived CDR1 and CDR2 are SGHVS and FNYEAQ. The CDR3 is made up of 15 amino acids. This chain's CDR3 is CASSVTSGPLNEQFF. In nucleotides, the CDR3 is TGTGCCAGCAGCGTTACTAGCGGGCCCCTCAATGAGCAGTTCTTC.

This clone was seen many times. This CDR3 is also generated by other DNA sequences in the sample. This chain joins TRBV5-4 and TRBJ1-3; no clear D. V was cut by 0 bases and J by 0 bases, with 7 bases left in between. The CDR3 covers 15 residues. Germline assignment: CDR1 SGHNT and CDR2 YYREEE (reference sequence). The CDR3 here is CASSLDFGSGNTIYF. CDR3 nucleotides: TGTGCCAGCAGCTTGGACTTCGGCTCTGGAAACACCATATATTTT.

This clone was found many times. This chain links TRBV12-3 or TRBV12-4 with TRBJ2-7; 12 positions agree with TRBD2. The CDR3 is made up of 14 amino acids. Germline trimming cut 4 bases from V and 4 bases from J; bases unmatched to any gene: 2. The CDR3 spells CASSSGLAGYEQYF. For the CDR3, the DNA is TGTGCCAGCAGTTCCGGACTAGCGGGATACGAGCAGTACTTC.

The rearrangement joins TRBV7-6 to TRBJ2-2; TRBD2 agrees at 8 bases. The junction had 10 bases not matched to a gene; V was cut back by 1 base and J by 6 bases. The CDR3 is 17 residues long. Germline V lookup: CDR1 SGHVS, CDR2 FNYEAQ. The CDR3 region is CASSLDPQREIPGELFF. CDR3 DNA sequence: TGTGCCAGCAGCTTAGATCCTCAGCGGGAGATTCCCGGGGAGCTGTTTTTT.